This is a list of T cell receptor beta chains from one sample in a study of post-analysis software for immune sequencing data. In TCRdb, the PCR reads were re-called with MiXCR into one record per CDR3 protein. The repertoire includes 600,000 to 750,000 distinct CDR3 sequences, roughly three fifths of them detected once, and around 10% sits in the top ten. The specimen sequenced was blood. The receptor source for this set is a girl between 2 and 10 years old with multiple sclerosis. The conserved cysteine and the conserved F or W are not part of the CDR3 here.

v_call	cdr3_length	cdr3_aa
TRBV11-2	12	ASSLGQGINIQY
TRBV2	12	ASSIPGQIGGAF
TRBV10-3	11	ATKGGRGEKLF
TRBV5-1	15	ASSYYPGRMMNTEAF
TRBV7-2	13	ASSPGDRLQETQY
TRBV6-5	10	AAQGAGETQY
TRBV7-8	10	ASSPDLYGYT
TRBV20-1	12	SVANPGTRNEQF
TRBV14	13	ASSQGDRSTDTQY
TRBV28	9	ASWGFNEQY
TRBV7-3	14	ASSPRAVGSYNEQF
TRBV13	13	ASSRLSLPYNEQF
TRBV12-3/TRBV12-4	10	ASSSTEFGYT
TRBV5-1	12	ASTSRGEGTEAF
TRBV27	14	ASSVYEGPGANVLT
TRBV12-5	11	ASDNRANYGYT
TRBV6-6	15	ASSYPPSGRGPDTQY
TRBV24-1	12	ATSTWREGDTQY
TRBV12-3/TRBV12-4	12	ASSSPAGLNEQF
TRBV29-1	12	SVQDRSSTDTQY
TRBV5-5	14	ASSFTLARNSYEQY
TRBV13	12	ASSLTGRGSPLH
TRBV20-1	10	SAADFRTEAF
TRBV5-1	11	ASSLEQGTEAF